What follows are 24 T cell receptor beta chains derived from one specimen sequenced in a study of CD8 T cells in Susac syndrome (dated by TCRdb to about 2019). Libraries came from the immunoSEQ multiplex PCR assay. RNA was extracted with the RNeasy kit and about 0.5 to 1 ug was reverse transcribed using random hexamers. The public sequencing data were trimmed at Q25 with fastp and processed into clonotypes with MiXCR by TCRdb, which kept only in-frame beta chains. All rows with the same CDR3 protein become a single entry with the most common DNA and genes. Counted in this sample were about 140,000 distinct CDR3 sequences; around 93% of them appeared once. The ten biggest clones cover more than 0.11% of the sample. The material sequenced was CD4+ T cells from PBMCs. These receptors all stem from a human donor with Susac syndrome.

This clonotype appeared a single time. The CDR3 DNA sequence: TGTGCCAGCGTAAGGGACCCGCCTTACAATGAGCAGTTCTTC. Encoded protein: CASVRDPPYNEQFF. This chain uses TRBV28 with TRBJ2-1, with D possibly called TRBD1 or TRBD2 (5 bases each). Trimming cost V 8 bases and J 4 bases, with 15 bases left between them. Looked up from germline, CDR1 is MDHEN and CDR2 is SYDVKM. This CDR3 spans 14 amino acids.

The V and J genes are TRBV29-1 and TRBJ2-1; 11 bases line up with TRBD2. V was pared by 2 bases and J by 8 bases, with 11 bases of the junction left unmatched. This CDR3 is built from 16 residues. Germline assignment: CDR1 SQVTM and CDR2 ANQGSEA. This CDR3 reads CSVERVAGGPGDEQFF. CDR3 nucleotides: TGCAGCGTTGAAAGAGTAGCGGGAGGGCCAGGCGATGAGCAGTTCTTC.

V and J are TRBV6-5 and TRBJ2-5; possible D gene TRBD1, 6 bases. The CDR3 is 14 residues long. Germline assignment: CDR1 MNHEY and CDR2 SVGAGI. V was cut by 0 bases and J by 2 bases, with 7 bases left in between. CDR3 residues: CASSYSRGQETQYF. CDR3 DNA: TGTGCCAGCAGTTACTCTAGGGGGCAAGAGACCCAGTACTTC.

The chain combines TRBV4-2 with TRBJ2-5; D uncertain. The CDR3 consists of 16 residues. In germline, CDR1 is LGHNA, CDR2 YNFKEQ. Trimming pared 0 bases from V and 3 bases from J, leaving 14 bases between. The CDR3 spells CASSQDPPDREETQYF. DNA of the CDR3: TGTGCCAGCAGCCAAGATCCCCCGGACCGGGAAGAGACCCAGTACTTC.

The chain employs TRBV20-1 and TRBJ1-2, with 8 nucleotides matching TRBD1. Germline lookup yields CDR1 DFQATT and CDR2 SNEGSKA (reference sequence). The CDR3 covers 14 residues. V was pared by 8 bases and J by 5 bases, with 13 bases of the junction left unmatched. In DNA form, the CDR3 reads TGCAGTCCCGTAGGGCAGGGGGCTAGTTATGGCTACACCTTC. It translates to CSPVGQGASYGYTF.

V usage is TRBV28 and J usage is TRBJ2-5; D not certain. Germline CDR1 MDHEN, CDR2 SYDVKM. The ends were cut back, 5 bases at V and 4 bases at J, with 11 bases in the middle. This CDR3 is built from 13 residues. CDR3 bases: TGTGCCAGCAGTGACGGGCCCCGAGAGACCCAGTACTTC. Its translation is CASSDGPRETQYF.

The chain couples TRBV20-1 to TRBJ1-5; D gene uncertain. Germline CDR1 is DFQATT and CDR2 is SNEGSKA (reference sequence). The CDR3 has 14 residues. V lost 0 bases to trimming and J lost 4 bases, with 10 bases between them. In nucleotides, the CDR3 is TGCAGTGCTAGAGATCGGTATGTAAATCAGCCCCAGCATTTT. It encodes CSARDRYVNQPQHF.

This chain connects TRBV19 to TRBJ2-7, with TRBD1 matching 7 bases. The length of the CDR3 is 14 residues. Per the germline V gene, CDR1 is LNHDA and CDR2 is SQIVND (reference sequence). V lost 3 bases and J lost 2; bases outside the gene matches: 4. CDR3 nucleotide sequence: TGTGCCAGTAGTATCACCGGGACAGCCTACGAGCAGTACTTC. It codes for CASSITGTAYEQYF. Filled out from reference TRBV19 and TRBJ2-7, the complete variable domain reads DGGITQSPKYLFRKEGQNVTLSCEQNLNHDAMYWYRQDPGQGLRLIYYSQIVNDFQKGDIAEGYSVSREKKESFPLTVTSAQKNPTAFYLCASSITGTAYEQYFGPGTRLTVT.

The rearrangement links TRBV12-3 or TRBV12-4 to TRBJ2-1, with D perhaps matching TRBD1 or TRBD2 (7 bases each). With 5 bases removed from V and 0 bases from J, the gap between germline ends came to 11 bases. The CDR3 has 15 amino acids. CDR3 in DNA: TGTGCCAGCAGTGGGGGGGACAGCTCCTACAATGAGCAGTTCTTC. Encoded protein: CASSGGDSSYNEQFF.

The V gene is TRBV24-1, the J gene TRBJ2-7; 9 positions agree with TRBD1. The CDR3 runs 15 residues. The trim removed 4 bases at V and 5 bases at J, leaving 8 bases unmatched. Germline V lookup: CDR1 KGHDR, CDR2 SFDVKD. The CDR3 spells CATSEYGTGRDEQYF. In DNA, the CDR3 is TGTGCCACCAGTGAATACGGGACAGGGCGGGACGAGCAGTACTTC.

The genes are TRBV9 and TRBJ1-2, with D possibly matching TRBD1 (5 bases). In germline, CDR1 is SGDLS, CDR2 YYNGEE. The CDR3 spans 15 residues. V was trimmed by 0 bases and J by 4 bases, leaving 13 bases between them. CDR3 DNA sequence: TGTGCCAGCAGCGTAGATGGGAGAGGGGCCTATGGCTACACCTTC. Amino acid sequence: CASSVDGRGAYGYTF.

This chain connects TRBV18 to TRBJ2-7; the match to TRBD1 covers 7 bases. Unmatched junction bases numbered 10, after V lost 2 bases and J lost 9 bases. CDR3 length equals 14 residues. Looked up from germline, CDR1 is KGHSH and CDR2 is LQKENI. The CDR3 protein is CASSPDRARTAQYF. CDR3 DNA sequence: TGTGCCAGCTCACCAGACAGGGCCCGTACGGCGCAGTACTTC.

In this sample, this clonotype turned up once. J is TRBJ2-1 and V is TRBV20-1, with D perhaps TRBD1 (5 bases). V lost 6 bases, J lost 1 base, and 16 bases lay in between. This CDR3 has 15 amino acids. CDR1 is DFQATT, CDR2 SNEGSKA, per germline (reference sequence). The CDR3 loop reads CSARPPRESYNEQFF. The CDR3 coding sequence is TGCAGTGCCCGACCCCCCAGGGAATCCTACAATGAGCAGTTCTTC.

This sequence joins TRBV30 and TRBJ2-2; the D is unclear. The CDR3 contains 14 residues. The germline V gene encodes CDR1 GTSNPN and CDR2 SVGIG (reference sequence). Between the trimmed V and J ends, which lost 4 bases and 1 base, there was a span of 10 bases. The CDR3: CAWIGPMNTGELFF. CDR3 coding DNA: TGTGCCTGGATCGGACCTATGAACACCGGGGAGCTGTTTTTT.

The V and J genes are TRBV24-1 and TRBJ2-1; D uncertain. The CDR3 is 11 amino acids. Germline-derived CDR1 and CDR2 are KGHDR and SFDVKD. Trimming removed 6 bases at V and 8 bases at J, with 7 bases between. CDR3: CATSMGDEQFF. For the CDR3, the DNA is TGTGCCACCAGTATGGGTGATGAGCAGTTCTTC.

V usage is TRBV10-3 and J usage is TRBJ2-1; TRBD2 is a possible D gene (7 bases). This CDR3 is built from 14 residues. Germline lookup yields CDR1 ENHRY and CDR2 SYGVKD. Between the trimmed V and J ends, which lost 9 bases and 9 bases, there was a span of 21 bases. The CDR3 nucleotides are TGTGCCATAAGGACCTCGGGGGGCCAATCTGAGCAGTTCTTC. Amino acids: CAIRTSGGQSEQFF.

This rearrangement joins TRBV14 to TRBJ1-2; D may be TRBD1 (5 bases). The V end was cut by 0 bases, the J end by 7 bases, with 9 bases between. This CDR3 has 13 amino acids. From germline, CDR1 is SGHDN and CDR2 FVKESK. The CDR3 DNA is TGTGCCAGCAGCCAAGATTTGAGGGGTGGCTACACCTTC. Amino acid sequence: CASSQDLRGGYTF.

Written as DNA, the CDR3 is TGTGCCAGCAAAACTAGCGGCTACGAGCAGTACTTC. Amino acids: CASKTSGYEQYF. The V and J genes are TRBV2 and TRBJ2-7; 8 positions match TRBD2. Germline V gene sequence: CDR1 SNHLY, CDR2 FYNNEI. V was pared by 7 bases and J by 3 bases, with 2 bases of the junction left unmatched. The CDR3 has 12 amino acids.

The J gene is TRBJ2-1, the V gene TRBV4-1; TRBD2 matches 12 bases. The V gene end was trimmed by 0 bases and the J gene end by 5 bases; junction bases not matched to a gene: 8. Germline CDR1 is MGHRA and CDR2 is YSYEKL. This CDR3 contains 18 residues. Here the CDR3 DNA reads TGCGCCAGCAGCCAAGAGCCCAAGACTAGCGGGAGCAACAATGAGCAGTTCTTC. Translated: CASSQEPKTSGSNNEQFF.

The gene calls are TRBV3-1 and TRBJ1-2; 7 bases map to TRBD1. The germline CDR1 and CDR2 sequences are LGHDT and YNNKEL (reference sequence). The CDR3 covers 13 residues. J was trimmed by 4 bases and V by 3 bases; bases with no gene match: 2. CDR3 in DNA: TGTGCCAGCAGCCAGACAGGGACCTATGGCTACACCTTC. Its translation: CASSQTGTYGYTF.

The rearrangement links TRBV14 to TRBJ2-1, with TRBD1 as a possible D gene (6 bases). V dropped 4 bases and J dropped 2 bases, with 12 bases sitting between them. Germline V gives CDR1 SGHDN, CDR2 FVKESK. The CDR3 extends over 15 amino acids. CDR3 in DNA: TGTGCCAGCAGCCTCACGGGACACCCCTACAATGAGCAGTTCTTC. Protein: CASSLTGHPYNEQFF.

This chain links TRBV12-3 or TRBV12-4 with TRBJ2-7, with TRBD1 matching over 7 bases. This CDR3 has 13 amino acids. Trimming at V came to 6 bases and at J to 3 bases, leaving 5 bases not matched to a gene. In DNA, the CDR3 is TGTGCCAGCAGGTCCGGGACAGACTACGAGCAGTACTTC. Translating gives CASRSGTDYEQYF.

The chain links TRBV11-3 to TRBJ2-2, with 8 positions matching TRBD2. The germline V gene has CDR1 SGHNT and CDR2 YENEEA. This CDR3 has 16 amino acids. V lost 1 base to trimming and J lost 0 bases; unmatched junction nucleotides: 1. The CDR3 sequence is CASSLAGGTNTGELFF. The DNA for the CDR3 is TGTGCCAGCAGCTTAGCGGGAGGGACGAACACCGGGGAGCTGTTTTTT.

This chain joins TRBV30 and TRBJ2-1; D not resolved. The CDR3 contains 15 residues. The germline V and J ends were trimmed by 4 bases and 4 bases, with 17 bases remaining between them. Germline values: CDR1 GTSNPN, CDR2 SVGIG (reference sequence). In DNA form, the CDR3 reads TGTGCCTGGAAAAGGATACGACTCGTTTACAATGAGCAGTTCTTC. This encodes CAWKRIRLVYNEQFF.